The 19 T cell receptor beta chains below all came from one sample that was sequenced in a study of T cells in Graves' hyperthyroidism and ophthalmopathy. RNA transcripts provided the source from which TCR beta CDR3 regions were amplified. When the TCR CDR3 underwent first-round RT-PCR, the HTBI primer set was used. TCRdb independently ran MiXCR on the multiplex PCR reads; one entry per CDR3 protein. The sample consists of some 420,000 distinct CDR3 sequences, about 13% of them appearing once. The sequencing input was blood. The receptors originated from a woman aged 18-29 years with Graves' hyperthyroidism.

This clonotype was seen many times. The CDR3 spells CASRTDTEAFF. The CDR3 region has the DNA TGTGCCAGCAGGACGGACACTGAAGCTTTCTTT. V is TRBV6-1 and J is TRBJ1-1; no reliable D call. Between the trimmed V and J ends, which lost 6 bases and 3 bases, there was a span of 5 bases. The CDR3 is 11 residues long. The germline V gene has CDR1 MNHNS and CDR2 SASEGT.

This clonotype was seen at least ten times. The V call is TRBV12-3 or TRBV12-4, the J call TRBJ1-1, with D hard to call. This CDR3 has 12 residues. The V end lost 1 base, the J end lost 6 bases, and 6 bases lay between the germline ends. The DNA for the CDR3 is TGTGCCAGCAGTTTAGGGTTTGCTGAAGCTTTCTTT. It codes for CASSLGFAEAFF.

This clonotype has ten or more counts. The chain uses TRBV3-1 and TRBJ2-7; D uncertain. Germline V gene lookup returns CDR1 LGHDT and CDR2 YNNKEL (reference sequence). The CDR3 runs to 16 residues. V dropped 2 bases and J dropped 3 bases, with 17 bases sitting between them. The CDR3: CASSQKTGQRHYEQYF. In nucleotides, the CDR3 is TGTGCCAGCAGCCAAAAGACCGGCCAGAGACACTACGAGCAGTACTTC.

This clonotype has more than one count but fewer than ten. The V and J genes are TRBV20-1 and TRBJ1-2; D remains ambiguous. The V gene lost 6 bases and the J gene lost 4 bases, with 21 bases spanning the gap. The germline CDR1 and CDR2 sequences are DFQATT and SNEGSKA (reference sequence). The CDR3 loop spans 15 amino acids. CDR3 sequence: CSAVIFSATIYGYTF. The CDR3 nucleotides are TGCAGTGCCGTGATCTTCTCGGCGACGATCTATGGCTACACCTTC.

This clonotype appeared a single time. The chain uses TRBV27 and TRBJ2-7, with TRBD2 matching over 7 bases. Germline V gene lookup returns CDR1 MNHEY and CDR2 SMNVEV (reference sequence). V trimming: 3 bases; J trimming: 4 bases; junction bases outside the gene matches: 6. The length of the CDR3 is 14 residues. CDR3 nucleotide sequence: TGTGCCAGCAGTTTGCGGGAGAGACCATACGAGCAGTACTTC. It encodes CASSLRERPYEQYF.

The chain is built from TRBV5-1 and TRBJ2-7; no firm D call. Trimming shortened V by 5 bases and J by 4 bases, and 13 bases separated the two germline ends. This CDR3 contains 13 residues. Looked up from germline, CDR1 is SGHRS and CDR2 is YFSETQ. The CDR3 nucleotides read TGCGCCAGCAGTAAGGAGTTGGCGTACGAGCAGTACTTC. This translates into CASSKELAYEQYF.

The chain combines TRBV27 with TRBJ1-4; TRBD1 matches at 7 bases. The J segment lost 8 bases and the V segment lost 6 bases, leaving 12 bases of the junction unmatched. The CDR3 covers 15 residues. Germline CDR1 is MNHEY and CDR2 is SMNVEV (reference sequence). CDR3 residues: CASRLTPTGREKLFF. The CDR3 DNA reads TGTGCCAGCAGACTGACCCCGACAGGGAGGGAAAAACTGTTTTTT.

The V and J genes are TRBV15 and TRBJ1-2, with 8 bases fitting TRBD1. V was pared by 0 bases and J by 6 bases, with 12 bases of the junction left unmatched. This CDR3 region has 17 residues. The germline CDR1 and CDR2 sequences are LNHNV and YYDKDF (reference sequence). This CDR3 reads CATSRDRPGTGPDGYTF. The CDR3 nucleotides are TGTGCCACCAGCAGAGATCGCCCGGGGACAGGCCCGGATGGCTACACCTTC.

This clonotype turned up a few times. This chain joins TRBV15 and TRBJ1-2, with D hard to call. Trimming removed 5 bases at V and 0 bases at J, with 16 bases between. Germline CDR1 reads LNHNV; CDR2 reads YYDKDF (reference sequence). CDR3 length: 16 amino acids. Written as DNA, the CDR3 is TGTGCCACCAGCGGATGGACGGTCTCTCCTAACTATGGCTACACCTTC. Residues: CATSGWTVSPNYGYTF.

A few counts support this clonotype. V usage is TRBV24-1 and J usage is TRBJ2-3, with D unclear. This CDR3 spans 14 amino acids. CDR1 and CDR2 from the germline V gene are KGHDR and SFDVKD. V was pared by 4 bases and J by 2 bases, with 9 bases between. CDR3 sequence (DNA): TGTGCCACCAGTGACTTAACTTCCACAGATACGCAGTATTTT. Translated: CATSDLTSTDTQYF.

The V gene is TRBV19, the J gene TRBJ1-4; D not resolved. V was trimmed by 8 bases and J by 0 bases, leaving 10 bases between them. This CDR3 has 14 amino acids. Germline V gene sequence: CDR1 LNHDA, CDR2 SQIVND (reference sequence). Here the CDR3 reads CASSPHATNEKLFF. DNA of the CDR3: TGTGCCAGTTCACCTCACGCAACTAATGAAAAACTGTTTTTT.

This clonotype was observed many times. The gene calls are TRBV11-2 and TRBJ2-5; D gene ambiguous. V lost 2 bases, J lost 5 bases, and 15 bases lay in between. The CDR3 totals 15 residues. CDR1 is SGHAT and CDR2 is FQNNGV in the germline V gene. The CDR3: CASSLTPVVRETQYF. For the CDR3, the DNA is TGTGCCAGCAGCTTAACTCCCGTGGTCCGGGAGACCCAGTACTTC.

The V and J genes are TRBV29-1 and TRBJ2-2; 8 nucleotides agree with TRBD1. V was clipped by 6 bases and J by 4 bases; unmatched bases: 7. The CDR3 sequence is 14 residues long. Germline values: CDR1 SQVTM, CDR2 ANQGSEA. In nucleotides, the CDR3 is TGCAGCGTCCTGACAGGGGAGGTCACCGGGGAGCTGTTTTTT. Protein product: CSVLTGEVTGELFF.

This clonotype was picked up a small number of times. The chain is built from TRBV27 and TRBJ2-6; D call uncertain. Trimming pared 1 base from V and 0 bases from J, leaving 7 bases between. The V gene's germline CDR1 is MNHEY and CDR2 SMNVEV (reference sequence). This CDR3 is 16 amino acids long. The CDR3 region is CASSLLGNSGANVLTF. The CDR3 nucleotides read TGTGCCAGCAGTTTATTGGGAAACTCTGGGGCCAACGTCCTGACTTTC.

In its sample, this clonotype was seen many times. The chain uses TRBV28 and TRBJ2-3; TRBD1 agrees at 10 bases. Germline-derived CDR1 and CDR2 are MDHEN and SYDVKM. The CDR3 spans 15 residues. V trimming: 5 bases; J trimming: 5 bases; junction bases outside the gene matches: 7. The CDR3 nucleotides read TGTGCCAGCAGTGGAAACCGGGACAGGGGAGATACGCAGTATTTT. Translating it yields CASSGNRDRGDTQYF.

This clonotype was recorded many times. The CDR3 region has the DNA TGTGCCAGCAGCTTAGAAGGACTGAACACTGAAGCTTTCTTT. It codes for CASSLEGLNTEAFF. The V call is TRBV28, the J call TRBJ1-1; D gene ambiguous. Trimming removed 6 bases at V and 0 bases at J, with 11 bases between. Germline CDR1 MDHEN, CDR2 SYDVKM. The length of the CDR3 is 14 residues.

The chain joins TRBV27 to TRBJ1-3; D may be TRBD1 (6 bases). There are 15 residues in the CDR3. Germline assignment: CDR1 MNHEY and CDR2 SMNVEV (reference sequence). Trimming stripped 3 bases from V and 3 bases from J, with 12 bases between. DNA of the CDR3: TGTGCCAGCAGTTTGGGGGCAGGGAGTGGAAACACCATATATTTT. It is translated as CASSLGAGSGNTIYF.

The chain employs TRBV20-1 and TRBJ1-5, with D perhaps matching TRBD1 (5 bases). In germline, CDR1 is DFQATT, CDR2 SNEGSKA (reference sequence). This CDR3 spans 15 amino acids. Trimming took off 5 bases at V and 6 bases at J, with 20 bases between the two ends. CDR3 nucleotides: TGCAGTGCTGCCCCTTCGGGACGATTAGGTCAGCCCCAGCATTTT. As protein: CSAAPSGRLGQPQHF.

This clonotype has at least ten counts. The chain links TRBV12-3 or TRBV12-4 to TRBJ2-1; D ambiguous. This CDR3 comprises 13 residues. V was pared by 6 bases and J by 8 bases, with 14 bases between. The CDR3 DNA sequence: TGTGCCAGCAGACGGAACGCGTTGGATGAGCAGTTCTTC. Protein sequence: CASRRNALDEQFF.